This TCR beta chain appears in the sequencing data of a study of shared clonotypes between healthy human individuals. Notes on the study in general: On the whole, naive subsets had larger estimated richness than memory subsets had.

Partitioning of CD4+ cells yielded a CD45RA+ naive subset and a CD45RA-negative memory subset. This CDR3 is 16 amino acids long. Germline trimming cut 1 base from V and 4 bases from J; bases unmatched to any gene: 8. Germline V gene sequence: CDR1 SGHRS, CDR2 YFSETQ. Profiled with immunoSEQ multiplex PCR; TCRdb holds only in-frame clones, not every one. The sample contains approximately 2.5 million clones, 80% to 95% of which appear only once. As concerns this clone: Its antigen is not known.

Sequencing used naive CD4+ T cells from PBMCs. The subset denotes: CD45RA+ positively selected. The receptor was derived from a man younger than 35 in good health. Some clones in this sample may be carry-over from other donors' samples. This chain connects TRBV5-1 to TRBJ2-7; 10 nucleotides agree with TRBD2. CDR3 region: CASSLSGSGRLYEQYF. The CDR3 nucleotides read TGCGCCAGCAGCTTGTCGGGTAGCGGGAGGTTATACGAGCAGTACTTC. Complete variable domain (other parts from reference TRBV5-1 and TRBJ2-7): KAGVTQTPRYLIKTRGQQVTLSCSPISGHRSVSWYQQTPGQGLQFLFEYFSETQRNKGNFPGRFSGRQFSNSRSEMNVSTLELGDSALYLCASSLSGSGRLYEQYFGPGTRLTVT.